Given below is one T cell receptor (beta chain) in context. The CDR3 is 15 amino acids. Per the germline V gene, CDR1 is SNHLY and CDR2 is FYNNEI. The V and J ends lost 2 bases and 3 bases respectively, with 13 bases between them. The data were taken from a study of blood T cell repertoires in COVID-19. Produced via immunoSEQ multiplex PCR; TCRdb's table is partial and in-frame only. The sample lists roughly 75,000 clones, 75% to 85% occurring once. Sequenced: peripheral blood. The rearrangement uses TRBV2 and TRBJ2-5, with a possible D match to TRBD2 (6 bases). The TCR comes from a man over 45 with COVID-19, enrolled during active disease. CDR3 loop: CASSEISPGEETQYF. The CDR3, as DNA: TGTGCCAGCAGTGAAATTTCCCCGGGGGAAGAGACCCAGTACTTC. The entire variable domain, with the rest obtained from reference TRBV2 and TRBJ2-5, is as follows: EPEVTQTPSHQVTQMGQEVILRCVPISNHLYFYWYRQILGQKVEFLVSFYNNEISEKSEIFDDQFSVERPDGSNFTLKIRSTKLEDSAMYFCASSEISPGEETQYFGPGTRLLVL.